This T cell receptor (beta chain) was identified during a study of spatial heterogeneity in lung cancer. General study points: Intratumoral expanded alpha and beta TCR counts were found to track tumor mutation counts.

Time point given: sample taken at primary tumor resection. 72 TRACERx patients with early, untreated non-small cell lung cancer donated samples. This clonotype was seen at least ten times. Its antigen remains unknown. Using its own MiXCR run on the 5' RACE reads, TCRdb lists one record per CDR3 protein. The table records about 22,000 distinct CDR3 sequences, 2.5% to 3% of them present only once. This CDR3 has 15 residues. Germline CDR1 and CDR2: MDHEN and SYDVKM. Trimming shortened V by 7 bases and J by 1 base, and 11 bases separated the two germline ends. The sample was lung tumor tissue, taken at surgery. This TCR derives from a male donor with early-stage non-small cell lung cancer. The chain recombines TRBV28 with TRBJ2-6, with TRBD1 as a possible D gene (7 bases). CDR3 in amino acids: CASKTGTSGANVLTF. Written as DNA, the CDR3 is TGTGCCAGCAAGACAGGGACTTCTGGGGCCAACGTCCTGACTTTC.